This TCR beta chain was obtained from a study of cytomegalovirus exposure and HLA in healthy donors. Overall study context: Earlier, 117 million unique TCR beta sequences were recovered from 170 million or so T cells by an analysis.

Trimming left V 5 bases short and J 2 bases short, with 14 bases between. The germline gives CDR1 SGHRS, CDR2 YFSETQ. CDR3 length: 14 residues. 60 Vbeta and 13 Jbeta primers were used in PCR. Method: immunoSEQ multiplex PCR; TCRdb's copy keeps in-frame clones and lacks some. The sample includes approximately 140,000 clones, about three quarters of them seen just once. Turning to this clone: Its antigen is as yet unknown.

Study results and caveats: In vitro assays verified that a few CMV-associated chains recognized CMV antigens specifically.

The rearrangement links TRBV5-1 to TRBJ2-7, with D possibly being TRBD2 (7 bases). This clonotype was sampled from a human donor in good health. Sequences were obtained from PBMCs. CDR3 amino acids: CASSGGAKTYEQYF. CDR3 coding DNA: TGCGCCAGCAGTGGGGGGGCGAAGACCTACGAGCAGTACTTC.